A selection of T cell receptor beta chains follows, all from one sample in a study of shared clonotypes between healthy human individuals. Only in-frame clones appear in the TCRdb table, and some are missing; sequencing was by immunoSEQ multiplex PCR. The table lists fewer than 350,000 clones, around 86% of them singletons. The sample taken for sequencing was memory CD8+ T cells sorted from blood. These receptors were obtained from a man between 18 and 29 years old in good health. CDR3s include the opening cysteine and the closing phenylalanine or tryptophan. The order of the fields is J gene, clone size, D gene, V gene, CDR3 protein, CDR3 DNA. A D gene is named only where the DNA matches it firmly. For some rows the clone size is stated as once, few or many, or as a class when expanded; others skip it.

>TRBJ2-7|-|TRBD1|TRBV5-4
CASSLAPGTGGYEQYF
TGTGCCAGCAGCTTGGCCCCCGGGACAGGGGGCTACGAGCAGTACTTC
>TRBJ1-5|-|-|TRBV4-2
CASSQVSGDGNQPQHF
TGTGCCAGCAGCCAAGTTTCGGGGGACGGCAATCAGCCCCAGCATTTT
>TRBJ1-2|-|-|TRBV13
CASSLSTGYGYTF
TGTGCCAGCAGCTTAAGTACAGGGTATGGCTACACCTTC
>TRBJ2-1|-|-|TRBV28
CASSFWGSDNEQFF
TGTGCCAGCAGTTTCTGGGGTTCCGACAATGAGCAGTTCTTC
>TRBJ2-7|-|TRBD2|TRBV5-1
CASSSGTSGQHEQYF
TGCGCCAGCAGCTCCGGGACTAGCGGGCAACACGAGCAGTACTTC
>TRBJ2-7|-|TRBD2|TRBV4-2
CASSPRGGGVYEQYF
TGTGCCAGCAGCCCTCGGGGGGGTGGAGTCTACGAGCAGTACTTC
>TRBJ2-7|-|TRBD1|TRBV11-2
CASSFFSGTGGYEQYF
TGTGCCAGCAGCTTCTTCTCCGGGACAGGGGGCTACGAGCAGTACTTC
>TRBJ2-1|many|TRBD2|TRBV11-2
CASSLLGLAGVDEQFF
TGTGCCAGCAGCTTACTAGGACTAGCGGGAGTGGATGAGCAGTTCTTC
>TRBJ1-3|-|-|TRBV21-1
CASSKVVSGNTIYF
TGTGCCAGCAGCAAAGTGGTCTCTGGAAACACCATATATTTT
>TRBJ2-3|many|TRBD1|TRBV12-5
CASGLDSDREDTQYF
TGTGCTAGTGGTTTGGACTCCGACAGGGAAGATACGCAGTATTTT
>TRBJ1-2|-|TRBD1|TRBV5-4
CASSPVPGQGRDDYGYTF
TGTGCCAGCAGCCCAGTCCCGGGACAGGGTAGAGACGACTATGGCTACACCTTC
>TRBJ2-7|-|TRBD1|TRBV27
CASSLGTGAYEQYF
TGTGCCAGCAGTTTGGGGACAGGGGCCTACGAGCAGTACTTC
>TRBJ2-7|-|TRBD1|TRBV7-9
CASSGRDRVSYEQYF
TGTGCCAGCAGCGGACGGGACAGGGTATCCTACGAGCAGTACTTC
>TRBJ1-1|-|-|TRBV5-4
CASSAGQIYMNTEAFF
TGTGCCAGCAGCGCCGGACAGATTTATATGAACACTGAAGCTTTCTTT
>TRBJ2-1|-|-|TRBV9
CASSRAPHLGTEYNEQFF
TGTGCCAGCAGCCGCGCTCCCCATCTCGGGACGGAATACAATGAGCAGTTCTTC
>TRBJ2-7|-|-|TRBV28
CASSLPSSYEQYF
TGTGCCAGCAGTTTGCCGAGCTCCTACGAGCAGTACTTC
>TRBJ1-1|few|-|TRBV19
CASSITLEGFEAFF
TGTGCCAGTAGTATAACGTTAGAGGGGTTTGAAGCTTTCTTT
>TRBJ2-2|-|TRBD1|TRBV30
CAWSLGRTGLTGELFF
TGTGCCTGGAGTCTCGGCAGGACAGGGCTCACCGGGGAGCTGTTTTTT
>TRBJ2-7|-|-|TRBV4-1
CASSQVAGANYEQYF
TGCGCCAGCAGCCAAGTTGCGGGGGCCAACTACGAGCAGTACTTC
>TRBJ2-3|-|TRBD2|TRBV7-7
CASSLVAGATDTQYF
TGTGCTAGCAGCTTAGTAGCGGGGGCGACAGATACGCAGTATTTT
>TRBJ1-1|-|-|TRBV9
CASSVVGPGGTEAFF
TGTGCCAGCAGCGTAGTTGGCCCAGGCGGCACTGAAGCTTTCTTT
>TRBJ2-1|-|-|TRBV4-1
CASSQDTGAYNEQFF
TGCGCCAGCAGCCAAGATACGGGGGCCTACAATGAGCAGTTCTTC
>TRBJ2-7|-|-|TRBV7-9
CASSPGAGHGGTGYPGQYF
TGTGCCAGCAGCCCAGGTGCAGGTCATGGGGGAACAGGGTATCCGGGGCAGTACTTC
>TRBJ2-1|once|TRBD1|TRBV6-5
CASSYSRTGVEQFF
TGTGCCAGCAGTTACTCGAGGACAGGGGTCGAGCAGTTCTTC
>TRBJ2-3|-|-|TRBV7-8
CASSSSGTDTQYF
TGTGCCAGCAGCTCTAGCGGCACAGATACGCAGTATTTT
>TRBJ2-7|-|-|TRBV30
CAWETAYEQYF
TGTGCCTGGGAGACAGCCTACGAGCAGTACTTC
>TRBJ2-7|-|-|TRBV28
CASSFLPSGAEGSYEQYF
TGTGCCAGCAGTTTCCTTCCCTCGGGGGCGGAGGGGTCCTACGAGCAGTACTTC
>TRBJ2-7|-|-|TRBV2
CASRGGYEQYF
TGTGCCAGCAGGGGGGGCTACGAGCAGTACTTC
>TRBJ1-2|-|TRBD1|TRBV4-1
CASSQVTGDPITNYGYTF
TGCGCCAGCAGCCAAGTTACAGGGGATCCTATTACTAACTATGGCTACACCTTC
>TRBJ1-1|-|TRBD1|TRBV19
CASSPRTGRHTEAFF
TGTGCCAGTAGTCCGCGGACAGGGAGACACACTGAAGCTTTCTTT
>TRBJ2-7|-|-|TRBV5-4
CASSLGPLGRYEQYF
TGTGCCAGCAGCTTGGGGCCCCTGGGTCGGTACGAGCAGTACTTC
>TRBJ2-5|-|TRBD2|TRBV6-1
CASTGLAGAQETQYF
TGTGCCAGCACGGGACTAGCGGGGGCACAAGAGACCCAGTACTTC
>TRBJ1-4|-|-|TRBV25-1
CASSAAGVPNEKLFF
TGTGCCAGCAGTGCAGCAGGGGTGCCTAATGAAAAACTGTTTTTT
>TRBJ1-5|-|-|TRBV6-1
CASSAFTGMGQPQHF
TGTGCCAGCAGTGCCTTTACAGGCATGGGTCAGCCCCAGCATTTT
>TRBJ2-2|-|-|TRBV6-1
CASSEFYGTGELFF
TGTGCCAGCAGTGAATTTTATGGGACCGGGGAGCTGTTTTTT
>TRBJ2-5|-|TRBD2|TRBV13
CASNLRGTSGSVQETQYF
TGTGCCAGCAACCTTCGAGGGACTAGCGGGAGTGTACAAGAGACCCAGTACTTC
>TRBJ2-3|-|-|TRBV10-3
CAISGSDTQYF
TGTGCCATCAGTGGCTCGGATACGCAGTATTTT
>TRBJ2-3|-|-|TRBV27
CASSFSRQVPDTQYF
TGTGCCAGCAGTTTTAGCCGCCAAGTCCCAGATACGCAGTATTTT
>TRBJ2-1|-|-|TRBV7-8
CASSLDGARYNEQFF
TGTGCCAGCAGCTTAGATGGGGCGCGGTACAATGAGCAGTTCTTC
>TRBJ2-5|-|TRBD1|TRBV27
CAGSPWTGWETQYF
TGTGCCGGCAGTCCCTGGACAGGGTGGGAGACCCAGTACTTC
>TRBJ2-7|medium-sized|TRBD2|TRBV29-1
CSVEDSSGGYEQYF
TGCAGCGTTGAAGACTCTAGCGGAGGATACGAGCAGTACTTC
>TRBJ1-5|-|-|TRBV23-1
CASSQSRPTYSNQPQHF
TGCGCCAGCAGTCAATCGAGGCCAACCTATAGCAATCAGCCCCAGCATTTT
>TRBJ2-3|-|-|TRBV7-7
CASSSGLETDTQYF
TGTGCTAGCAGCTCAGGACTTGAAACAGATACGCAGTATTTT
>TRBJ1-1|-|-|TRBV5-4
CASSLEQNTEAFF
TGTGCCAGCAGCTTGGAGCAGAACACTGAAGCTTTCTTT
>TRBJ2-6|-|-|TRBV27
CASRPIGSGANVLTF
TGTGCCAGCAGGCCAATAGGGTCTGGGGCCAACGTCCTGACTTTC
>TRBJ2-5|-|TRBD2|TRBV7-2
CASSSRGLAEGETQYF
TGTGCCAGCAGCTCCCGAGGACTAGCGGAAGGAGAGACCCAGTACTTC
>TRBJ2-7|-|-|TRBV9
CASSTGARAEQYF
TGTGCCAGCAGCACAGGAGCGCGGGCCGAGCAGTACTTC
>TRBJ2-3|-|-|TRBV7-9
CASSLVAGAQYF
TGTGCCAGCAGCTTAGTTGCAGGAGCGCAGTATTTT
>TRBJ2-2|-|TRBD2|TRBV6-5
CASSYGREYNTGELFF
TGTGCCAGCAGTTACGGGCGGGAGTATAACACCGGGGAGCTGTTTTTT
>TRBJ1-2|-|TRBD1|TRBV7-9
CASSSDRGSYGYTF
TGTGCCAGCAGCTCGGACAGGGGGTCCTATGGCTACACCTTC
>TRBJ2-1|-|TRBD2|TRBV5-4
CASSPIGSGSVYYNEQFF
TGTGCCAGCAGCCCCATAGGTAGCGGGAGTGTTTATTACAATGAGCAGTTCTTC
>TRBJ2-7|few|-|TRBV6-5
CASSLERPAYEQYF
TGTGCCAGCAGTTTGGAGAGACCCGCCTACGAGCAGTACTTC
>TRBJ1-6|-|-|TRBV5-6
CASSLWGAAGNSPLHF
TGTGCCAGCAGCTTGTGGGGGGCCGCCGGCAATTCACCCCTCCACTTT
>TRBJ2-1|few|TRBD2|TRBV5-5
CASSLLAGESDEQFF
TGTGCCAGCAGCTTACTAGCGGGAGAAAGTGATGAGCAGTTCTTC
>TRBJ1-4|-|-|TRBV5-4
CASSLGSGSLNEKLFF
TGTGCCAGCAGCTTGGGCTCGGGCAGCTTAAATGAAAAACTGTTTTTT